This passage covers 10 T cell receptor beta chains from one sample sequenced in a study of T cell repertoires in cytomegalovirus infection. TCRdb fed the reads into MiXCR, producing one record per CDR3 protein. Of around 530,000 distinct CDR3 sequences in the sample, about 15% were seen once. The material sequenced was CD8+ T cells from PBMCs. The receptors were gathered from a human donor in good health (CMV status not recorded). Some clones in this sample may be carry-over from other donors' samples.

This clonotype has more than one count but fewer than ten. This sequence joins TRBV7-9 and TRBJ1-4; maybe TRBD1 (6 bases). This CDR3 is 15 amino acids long. The germline V gene encodes CDR1 SEHNR and CDR2 FQNEAQ (reference sequence). V gave up 5 bases and J gave up 5 bases, with 15 bases separating them. The CDR3 DNA reads TGTGCCAGCAGCCCCCAAGAGAGGGGGAATGAAAAACTGTTTTTT. Protein: CASSPQERGNEKLFF.

V and J are TRBV28 and TRBJ2-7, with 8 bases lining up with TRBD1. Germline V gene lookup returns CDR1 MDHEN and CDR2 SYDVKM. The CDR3 covers 14 residues. V dropped 10 bases and J dropped 4; count of bases not matched to a gene: 12. The CDR3 DNA follows: TGTGCCACCAGGGGCCGACAGGGGTATTACGAGCAGTACTTC. Its translation is CATRGRQGYYEQYF.

V is TRBV18 and J is TRBJ1-1; D is unresolved. Per germline, CDR1 KGHSH and CDR2 LQKENI. There are 17 residues in the CDR3. With 0 bases removed from V and 0 bases from J, the gap between germline ends came to 14 bases. CDR3 DNA: TGTGCCAGCTCACCACCTGGCCTGTTGAGCATGAACACTGAAGCTTTCTTT. Amino acid sequence: CASSPPGLLSMNTEAFF.

V and J are TRBV15 and TRBJ1-5, with 7 nucleotides matching TRBD1. Germline V gives CDR1 LNHNV, CDR2 YYDKDF (reference sequence). Trimming at V came to 5 bases and at J to 6 bases, leaving 10 bases not matched to a gene. This CDR3 has 15 residues. The CDR3 DNA is TGTGCCACCAGCCCCTCCGACAGGGTGGGTCAGCCCCAGCATTTT. It is translated as CATSPSDRVGQPQHF.

This clonotype was seen many times. V usage is TRBV7-9 and J usage is TRBJ1-1; 8 bases align to TRBD1. V shed 5 bases and J 0 bases; nucleotides not matched to a gene: 11. CDR3 length equals 17 residues. Looked up from germline, CDR1 is SEHNR and CDR2 is FQNEAQ (reference sequence). The CDR3 sequence is CASSDRTGPTLNTEAFF. CDR3 nucleotides: TGTGCCAGCAGCGATAGGACAGGGCCCACCTTGAACACTGAAGCTTTCTTT. The full variable domain, completed using reference TRBV7-9 and TRBJ1-1, is DTGVSQNPRHKITKRGQNVTFRCDPISEHNRLYWYRQTLGQGPEFLTYFQNEAQLEKSRLLSDRFSAERPKGSFSTLEIQRTEQGDSAMYLCASSDRTGPTLNTEAFFGQGTRLTVV.

This clonotype was counted at least ten times. V is TRBV7-9 and J is TRBJ1-1; 8 bases line up with TRBD1. The V gene end was trimmed by 4 bases and the J gene end by 1 base; junction bases not matched to a gene: 5. Germline V CDR1 and CDR2: SEHNR, FQNEAQ (reference sequence). CDR3 length equals 15 residues. The CDR3 bases are TGTGCCAGCAGCTCGACAGGGGAAAGGAACACTGAAGCTTTCTTT. Protein product: CASSSTGERNTEAFF.

As regards this clonotype: Being one base from a much bigger clone, this may be a read error. The chain couples TRBV4-1 to TRBJ1-2; 7 bases match TRBD1. This CDR3 spans 14 amino acids. Germline V gene lookup returns CDR1 MGHRA and CDR2 YSYEKL. The V gene end was trimmed by 4 bases and the J gene end by 3 bases; junction bases not matched to a gene: 5. The CDR3 bases are TGCGCCAGCAGCCTTCTGGGACAGTACTATGGCTACACCTTC. Its translation is CASSLLGQYYGYTF.

This clonotype came up many times. V usage is TRBV29-1 and J usage is TRBJ1-2; unclear D gene. This CDR3 region has 11 residues. Deletions cut 4 bases from V and 2 bases from J, with 5 bases between. Germline-derived CDR1 and CDR2 are SQVTM and ANQGSEA. The CDR3 region is CSVGENYGYTF. The CDR3 DNA reads as TGCAGCGTTGGGGAAAACTATGGCTACACCTTC.

Concerning this clonotype itself: A single base separates this from a much larger clone, so it may be a read error. The rearrangement joins TRBV12-3 or TRBV12-4 to TRBJ1-2; possible D gene TRBD1, 5 bases. The CDR3 consists of 15 residues. Trimming removed 3 bases from V and 10 bases from J, with 21 bases in between. The CDR3 DNA sequence: TGTGCCAGCAGTTTTGGGGTCGGGGGGGGTTACGTCTACACCTTC. Residues: CASSFGVGGGYVYTF.

The V call is TRBV7-9, the J call TRBJ2-1; unclear D gene. The CDR3 runs 12 residues. Germline V CDR1 and CDR2: SEHNR, FQNEAQ (reference sequence). Trimming pared 4 bases from V and 8 bases from J, leaving 9 bases between. The CDR3 region has the DNA TGTGCCAGCAGCTGGGCTAAGGATGAGCAGTTCTTC. Protein: CASSWAKDEQFF.